This is a list of T cell receptor beta chains from one sample in a study of quantifying T cell responses using KT2 cells. TCRdb fed the UMI-ligation and nested PCR reads into MiXCR, producing one record per CDR3 protein. The data show roughly 51,000 distinct CDR3 sequences, over 9% seen once. Input material: PBMCs spiked with cells of the T cell clone KT2. Receptors were obtained from a human donor. CDR3s include the opening cysteine and the closing phenylalanine or tryptophan. Each record gives: D gene, V gene, J gene, clone size, CDR3 DNA, CDR3 protein. The D gene is left open where the match is weak. Expanded clones are given a class, and other clones once, few, many or no size at all.

d_gene: -
v_gene: TRBV12-3/TRBV12-4
j_gene: TRBJ2-7
abundance: medium-sized
CDR3nt: TGTGCCAGCATGGGGAGCGAGCAGTACTTC
CDR3aa: CASMGSEQYF

d_gene: -
v_gene: TRBV4-1
j_gene: TRBJ1-2
abundance: few
CDR3nt: TGCGCCAGCAGCCAAGAGTGGCAGTTTACTAACTATGGCTACACCTTC
CDR3aa: CASSQEWQFTNYGYTF

d_gene: -
v_gene: TRBV29-1
j_gene: TRBJ2-1
abundance: few
CDR3nt: TGCAGCGTTGACCTTCCGGGAGTATACAATGAGCAGTTCTTC
CDR3aa: CSVDLPGVYNEQFF

d_gene: TRBD2
v_gene: TRBV2
j_gene: TRBJ2-5
abundance: few
CDR3nt: TGTGCCAGCAGAATCGCGGGGGGGCTCAGCGACCAAGAGACCCAGTACTTC
CDR3aa: CASRIAGGLSDQETQYF

d_gene: -
v_gene: TRBV20-1
j_gene: TRBJ2-7
abundance: few
CDR3nt: TGCAGTGCTCGCCAGGGTCTCTCCTACGAGCAGTACTTC
CDR3aa: CSARQGLSYEQYF

d_gene: TRBD1
v_gene: TRBV9
j_gene: TRBJ1-1
abundance: -
CDR3nt: TGTGCCAGCAGCGAAAGGGACAGGGTAAACACTGAAGCTTTCTTT
CDR3aa: CASSERDRVNTEAFF

d_gene: TRBD1
v_gene: TRBV5-6
j_gene: TRBJ2-7
abundance: -
CDR3nt: TGTGCCAGCAGCTTCGTAGGGGGCAGCCTCGGGGAGCAGTACTTC
CDR3aa: CASSFVGGSLGEQYF

d_gene: -
v_gene: TRBV13
j_gene: TRBJ1-1
abundance: -
CDR3nt: TGTGCCAGCAGCCGCTCGGACAGCACGGCACAAGAAGCTTTCTTT
CDR3aa: CASSRSDSTAQEAFF

d_gene: -
v_gene: TRBV18
j_gene: TRBJ1-1
abundance: few
CDR3nt: TGTGCCAGCTCACCGGCGGGGAACACTGAAGCTTTCTTT
CDR3aa: CASSPAGNTEAFF

d_gene: TRBD1
v_gene: TRBV5-1
j_gene: TRBJ2-1
abundance: -
CDR3nt: TGCGCCAGCAGCCGTGCCGGGACAGCTACCTACAATGAGCAGTTCTTC
CDR3aa: CASSRAGTATYNEQFF

d_gene: -
v_gene: TRBV18
j_gene: TRBJ1-4
abundance: few
CDR3nt: TGTGCCAGCTCACCACCGGGTCAAGATAGGGAAAAACTGTTTTTT
CDR3aa: CASSPPGQDREKLFF

d_gene: TRBD1
v_gene: TRBV18
j_gene: TRBJ2-1
abundance: -
CDR3nt: TGTGCCAGTACCGGGCAGGGGGCGTCCTACAATGAGCAGTTCTTC
CDR3aa: CASTGQGASYNEQFF

d_gene: -
v_gene: TRBV7-9
j_gene: TRBJ2-2
abundance: few
CDR3nt: TGTGCCAGCAGGTCGACTTCGAACACCGGGGAGCTGTTTTTT
CDR3aa: CASRSTSNTGELFF

d_gene: TRBD1
v_gene: TRBV12-3/TRBV12-4
j_gene: TRBJ1-1
abundance: -
CDR3nt: TGTGCCAGCAGTTTGGGACAGGGGGGGAACACTGAAGCTTTCTTT
CDR3aa: CASSLGQGGNTEAFF

d_gene: -
v_gene: TRBV29-1
j_gene: TRBJ2-7
abundance: few
CDR3nt: TGCAGCGGAGGGGGGGCAGGGCTCTACGAGCAGTACTTC
CDR3aa: CSGGGAGLYEQYF

d_gene: TRBD2
v_gene: TRBV6-6
j_gene: TRBJ2-5
abundance: -
CDR3nt: TGTGCCAGCAGTCCGGATAGCGGGAGCGGTGAGACCCAGTACTTC
CDR3aa: CASSPDSGSGETQYF

d_gene: TRBD2
v_gene: TRBV2
j_gene: TRBJ2-1
abundance: many
CDR3nt: TGTGCCAGCAGGGGTTTCCCCGTAGCGGGAGGGGGGAATGAGCAGTTCTTC
CDR3aa: CASRGFPVAGGGNEQFF

d_gene: TRBD1
v_gene: TRBV20-1
j_gene: TRBJ1-2
abundance: many
CDR3nt: TGCAGTGCTAGGACAGGGTCTTGGGGCTACACCTTC
CDR3aa: CSARTGSWGYTF

d_gene: -
v_gene: TRBV15
j_gene: TRBJ1-5
abundance: -
CDR3nt: TGTGCCACCAGCCAGGACAGAGAATACAATCAGCCCCAGCATTTT
CDR3aa: CATSQDREYNQPQHF

d_gene: -
v_gene: TRBV12-3/TRBV12-4
j_gene: TRBJ1-1
abundance: few
CDR3nt: TGTGCCAGCAGTGGCCCACGGGTCGGCACTGAAGCTTTCTTT
CDR3aa: CASSGPRVGTEAFF

d_gene: TRBD1
v_gene: TRBV25-1
j_gene: TRBJ1-6
abundance: few
CDR3nt: TGTGCCAGCGGGGACAGCTATAATTCACCCCTCCACTTT
CDR3aa: CASGDSYNSPLHF

d_gene: -
v_gene: TRBV2
j_gene: TRBJ1-1
abundance: few
CDR3nt: TGTGCCAGCAGTTACGGACGGTATGAAGCTTTCTTT
CDR3aa: CASSYGRYEAFF

d_gene: TRBD1
v_gene: TRBV7-2
j_gene: TRBJ1-6
abundance: -
CDR3nt: TGTGCCAGCAGCCCAAGGACAGGGTTTTATAGTAGCTATAATTCACCCCTCCACTTT
CDR3aa: CASSPRTGFYSSYNSPLHF

d_gene: -
v_gene: TRBV28
j_gene: TRBJ1-6
abundance: few
CDR3nt: TGTGCCAGCAGCGACGGCGTGTCACCCCTCCACTTT
CDR3aa: CASSDGVSPLHF

d_gene: -
v_gene: TRBV5-1
j_gene: TRBJ1-3
abundance: -
CDR3nt: TGCGCCAGCAGCATAAGACCCCGGGGGACTGGAAACACCATATATTTT
CDR3aa: CASSIRPRGTGNTIYF

d_gene: -
v_gene: TRBV24-1
j_gene: TRBJ2-4
abundance: few
CDR3nt: TGTGCCACCAGTGATTTTCGGACAGAAAACATTCAGTACTTC
CDR3aa: CATSDFRTENIQYF

d_gene: -
v_gene: TRBV6-2/TRBV6-3
j_gene: TRBJ1-1
abundance: -
CDR3nt: TGTGCCAGCACCAGGAACCTTGATCGACAGGATGAAGCTTTCTTT
CDR3aa: CASTRNLDRQDEAFF

d_gene: -
v_gene: TRBV29-1
j_gene: TRBJ1-1
abundance: -
CDR3nt: TGCAGCGTTGGTTTTACGGCGGACACTGAAGCTTTCTTT
CDR3aa: CSVGFTADTEAFF

d_gene: TRBD1
v_gene: TRBV5-1
j_gene: TRBJ1-1
abundance: -
CDR3nt: TGCGCCAGCAGCTCCGGTACAGGGGGCTACACTGAAGCTTTCTTT
CDR3aa: CASSSGTGGYTEAFF

d_gene: -
v_gene: TRBV29-1
j_gene: TRBJ2-7
abundance: many
CDR3nt: TGCAGCGTTGACACAGACTACGAGCAGTACTTC
CDR3aa: CSVDTDYEQYF

d_gene: -
v_gene: TRBV5-4
j_gene: TRBJ2-1
abundance: once
CDR3nt: TGTGCCAGCAGCTTGAAAACTAGTCGCACCAATGAGCAGTTCTTC
CDR3aa: CASSLKTSRTNEQFF

d_gene: -
v_gene: TRBV29-1
j_gene: TRBJ2-5
abundance: -
CDR3nt: TGCAGCGTCGATTCAGGGGCGGGCCCCCGAGAGACCCAGTACTTC
CDR3aa: CSVDSGAGPRETQYF

d_gene: TRBD2
v_gene: TRBV5-1
j_gene: TRBJ2-3
abundance: -
CDR3nt: TGCGCCAGCAGGACTAGCGGGACTAGCACAGATACGCAGTATTTT
CDR3aa: CASRTSGTSTDTQYF

d_gene: TRBD2
v_gene: TRBV20-1
j_gene: TRBJ2-1
abundance: -
CDR3nt: TGCAGTGCGAGAGGGCGAGCGGGGCCCTCCTACAATGAGCAGTTCTTC
CDR3aa: CSARGRAGPSYNEQFF

d_gene: TRBD2
v_gene: TRBV20-1
j_gene: TRBJ2-2
abundance: many
CDR3nt: TGCAGTGCTAGCGGGCAGCGGGAGGGTATATGGGAGCTGTTTTTT
CDR3aa: CSASGQREGIWELFF

d_gene: -
v_gene: TRBV25-1
j_gene: TRBJ2-1
abundance: -
CDR3nt: TGTGCCAGCAGTACCGGGACTGCCCGCGATGAGCAGTTCTTC
CDR3aa: CASSTGTARDEQFF

d_gene: -
v_gene: TRBV15
j_gene: TRBJ2-3
abundance: -
CDR3nt: TGTGCCACCAGCAGAGATCGAGGAAGAGGGAACACAGATACGCAGTATTTT
CDR3aa: CATSRDRGRGNTDTQYF

d_gene: -
v_gene: TRBV7-9
j_gene: TRBJ1-5
abundance: few
CDR3nt: TGTGCCAGCAGCTTAGCAGGGGTCCCCGGAGAGCATTTT
CDR3aa: CASSLAGVPGEHF

d_gene: -
v_gene: TRBV12-3/TRBV12-4
j_gene: TRBJ1-6
abundance: -
CDR3nt: TGTGCCAGCAGTCCCTCACTCGCAGTTTCACCCCTCCACTTT
CDR3aa: CASSPSLAVSPLHF

d_gene: -
v_gene: TRBV21-1
j_gene: TRBJ1-5
abundance: many
CDR3nt: -
CDR3aa: CASSYWGPWGPGAYSNQPQHF

d_gene: TRBD1
v_gene: TRBV24-1
j_gene: TRBJ1-1
abundance: -
CDR3nt: TGTGCCACCAGTGAAGCCGGGACAGGGAACACTGAAGCTTTCTTT
CDR3aa: CATSEAGTGNTEAFF

d_gene: TRBD1
v_gene: TRBV2
j_gene: TRBJ2-2
abundance: -
CDR3nt: TGTGCCAGCAGTAAGCATAGACAGGGACCTAACACCGGGGAGCTGTTTTTT
CDR3aa: CASSKHRQGPNTGELFF

d_gene: -
v_gene: TRBV20-1
j_gene: TRBJ2-7
abundance: -
CDR3nt: TGCAGTGCTCAACCGGGACACCAGACCTCAACCTCCTACGAGCAGTACTTC
CDR3aa: CSAQPGHQTSTSYEQYF

d_gene: -
v_gene: TRBV25-1
j_gene: TRBJ1-5
abundance: many
CDR3nt: TGTGCCAGCAGTGGGGGGAAGGGGCCGGGGCAGCCCCAGCATTTT
CDR3aa: CASSGGKGPGQPQHF

d_gene: -
v_gene: TRBV24-1
j_gene: TRBJ2-3
abundance: few
CDR3nt: TGTGCCACCAGTGATGTGGACTGGGATACGCAGTATTTT
CDR3aa: CATSDVDWDTQYF

d_gene: -
v_gene: TRBV5-1
j_gene: TRBJ2-1
abundance: -
CDR3nt: TGCGCCAGCAGCGGTGGGACACCCCAGGGCGATGAGCAGTTCTTC
CDR3aa: CASSGGTPQGDEQFF

d_gene: -
v_gene: TRBV11-2
j_gene: TRBJ1-1
abundance: -
CDR3nt: TGTGCCAGCAGCTCCCTATGGGGAAGGGCGAGCACTGAAGCTTTCTTT
CDR3aa: CASSSLWGRASTEAFF

d_gene: TRBD1
v_gene: TRBV5-6
j_gene: TRBJ2-1
abundance: -
CDR3nt: TGTGCCAGCCGGGACAGGGACGGGGTATCGGGGTTCTTC
CDR3aa: CASRDRDGVSGFF

d_gene: -
v_gene: TRBV29-1
j_gene: TRBJ2-2
abundance: many
CDR3nt: TGCAGCGCCCGGGGCCTCCTCGCGGACACCGGGGAGCTGTTTTTT
CDR3aa: CSARGLLADTGELFF

d_gene: -
v_gene: TRBV5-6
j_gene: TRBJ2-6
abundance: -
CDR3nt: TGTGCCAGCAGCTCGGCCCCCGGCTCTGGGGCCAACGTCCTGACTTTC
CDR3aa: CASSSAPGSGANVLTF

d_gene: -
v_gene: TRBV11-2
j_gene: TRBJ1-1
abundance: -
CDR3nt: TGTGCCAGCAGCCCCACCCGGGGCAGGGGAAGAGTTGGGACTGAAGCTTTCTTT
CDR3aa: CASSPTRGRGRVGTEAFF

d_gene: -
v_gene: TRBV20-1
j_gene: TRBJ2-7
abundance: few
CDR3nt: TGCAGTGCTACCGGGACCTCCTCCTACGAGCAGTACTTC
CDR3aa: CSATGTSSYEQYF

d_gene: -
v_gene: TRBV29-1
j_gene: TRBJ1-5
abundance: many
CDR3nt: TGCAGCCACGTGGGGCCGGATAGCAATCAGCCCCAGCATTTT
CDR3aa: CSHVGPDSNQPQHF

d_gene: -
v_gene: TRBV18
j_gene: TRBJ2-3
abundance: -
CDR3nt: TGTGCCAGCTCACCAGTGAGGGCTGGGACAGATACGCAGTATTTT
CDR3aa: CASSPVRAGTDTQYF

d_gene: TRBD2
v_gene: TRBV2
j_gene: TRBJ2-5
abundance: few
CDR3nt: TGTGCCAGCAGTGAACGGGGGGGCCGTTGGAAGACCCAGTACTTC
CDR3aa: CASSERGGRWKTQYF

d_gene: -
v_gene: TRBV5-1
j_gene: TRBJ2-6
abundance: few
CDR3nt: TGCGCCAGCAGCACCCGAGCCTCTGGGGCCAACGTCCTGACTTTC
CDR3aa: CASSTRASGANVLTF

d_gene: -
v_gene: TRBV20-1
j_gene: TRBJ1-5
abundance: few
CDR3nt: TGCAGTGCTAGCCCGGGGAGGTCCAATCAGCCCCAGCATTTT
CDR3aa: CSASPGRSNQPQHF

d_gene: TRBD1
v_gene: TRBV6-1
j_gene: TRBJ2-7
abundance: -
CDR3nt: TGTGCCAGCAGTATCGCCGGACAGGGGAGGTACGAGCAGTACTTC
CDR3aa: CASSIAGQGRYEQYF

d_gene: -
v_gene: TRBV5-6
j_gene: TRBJ1-5
abundance: many
CDR3nt: TGTGCCAGCAGCTCCGGGACACTGCCCAATCAGCCCCAGCATTTT
CDR3aa: CASSSGTLPNQPQHF

d_gene: -
v_gene: TRBV4-1
j_gene: TRBJ1-5
abundance: -
CDR3nt: TGCGCCAGCAGCCAATATCAGGCCAGCAATCAGCCCCAGCATTTT
CDR3aa: CASSQYQASNQPQHF